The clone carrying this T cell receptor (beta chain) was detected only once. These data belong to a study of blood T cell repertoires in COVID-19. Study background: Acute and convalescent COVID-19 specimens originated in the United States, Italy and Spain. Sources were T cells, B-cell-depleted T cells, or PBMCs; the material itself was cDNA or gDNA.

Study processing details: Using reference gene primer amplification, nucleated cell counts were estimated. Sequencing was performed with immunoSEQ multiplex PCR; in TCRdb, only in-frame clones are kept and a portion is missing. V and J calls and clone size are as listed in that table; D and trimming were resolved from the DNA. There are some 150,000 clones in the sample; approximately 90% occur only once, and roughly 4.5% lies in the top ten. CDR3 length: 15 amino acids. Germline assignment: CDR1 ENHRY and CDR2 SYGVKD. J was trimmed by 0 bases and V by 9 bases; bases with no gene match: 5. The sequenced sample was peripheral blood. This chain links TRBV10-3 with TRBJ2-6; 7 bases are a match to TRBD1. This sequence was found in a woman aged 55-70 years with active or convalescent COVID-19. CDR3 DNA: TGTGCCATGCAGGGGGAACGCTCTGGGGCCAACGTCCTGACTTTC. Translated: CAMQGERSGANVLTF.